This T cell receptor (beta chain) was recorded in a study of blood T cells in healthy people across ages. Together with a sample-barcoded 5' primer, a J-beta primer mix was included in a second PCR lasting about 7 to 11 cycles. TCRdb re-called the 5' RACE reads through MiXCR, storing one row per CDR3 protein. The sample carries about 1 million distinct CDR3 sequences, more than 40% recorded once. A few counts support this clonotype. The germline V gene has CDR1 SGHTA and CDR2 FQGNSA. This CDR3 has 15 residues. Trimming left V 5 bases short and J 8 bases short, with 18 bases between. Sequencing was carried out using blood. The V call is TRBV7-2, the J call TRBJ1-4; D might be TRBD1 (6 bases). The receptor comes from a woman between 55 and 75 years old in good health. In DNA form, the CDR3 reads TGTGCCAGCAGCCCCACAGGGCTTAGCTGGGAAAAACTGTTTTTT. It translates to CASSPTGLSWEKLFF.